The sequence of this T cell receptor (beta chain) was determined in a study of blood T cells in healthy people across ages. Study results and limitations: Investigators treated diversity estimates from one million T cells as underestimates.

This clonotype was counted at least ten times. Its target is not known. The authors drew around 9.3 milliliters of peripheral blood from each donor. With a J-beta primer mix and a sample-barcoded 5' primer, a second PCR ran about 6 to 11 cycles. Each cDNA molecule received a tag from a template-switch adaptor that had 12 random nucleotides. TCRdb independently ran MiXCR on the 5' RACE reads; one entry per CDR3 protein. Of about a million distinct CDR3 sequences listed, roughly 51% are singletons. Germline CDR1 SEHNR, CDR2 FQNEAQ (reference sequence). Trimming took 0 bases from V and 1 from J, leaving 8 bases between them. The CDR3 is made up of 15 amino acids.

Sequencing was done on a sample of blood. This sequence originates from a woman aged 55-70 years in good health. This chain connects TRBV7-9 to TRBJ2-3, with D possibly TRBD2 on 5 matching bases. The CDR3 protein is CASSLAGAGTDTQYF. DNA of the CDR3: TGTGCCAGCAGCTTAGCGGGAGCTGGCACAGATACGCAGTATTTT.